The clone carrying this T cell receptor beta chain has a count of ten or more. V was clipped by 2 bases and J by 11 bases, with 13 bases between them. CDR1 and CDR2 from the germline V gene are GTSNPN and SVGIG (reference sequence). There are 11 residues in the CDR3. The source material, RNA transcripts, was used to amplify TCR beta CDR3 regions. Using the HTBI primer set, a first-round RT-PCR was run on the TCR CDR3. TCRdb ran MiXCR on the multiplex PCR reads and lists one entry per CDR3 protein. Of a few hundred thousand distinct CDR3 sequences in the sample, under 20% are singletons; the top ten hold around 4%. This entry comes from a study of T cells in Graves' hyperthyroidism and ophthalmopathy.

The genes are TRBV30 and TRBJ2-7; maybe TRBD2 (5 bases). Sequenced sample: blood. The origin of this receptor is a woman aged 18-29 years with Graves' hyperthyroidism. CDR3 nucleotide sequence: TGTGCCTGGAGTTGGTTACGACTAAAGTACTTC. Residues: CAWSWLRLKYF.